The rows below give T cell receptor beta chains drawn from one sample of a study of cytomegalovirus exposure and HLA in healthy donors. Here immunoSEQ multiplex PCR was the method, and the copy in TCRdb shows in-frame clones only, minus some. The sample holds some 160,000 clones, 73% seen once. Sequencing was carried out using PBMCs. Every receptor here comes from a woman aged 18-30 years in good health and CMV-seropositive. Each CDR3 is given without its conserved first and last residue. Fields, in order: V gene, CDR3 protein.

TRBV28 | ASSLDSNSRGYT
TRBV9 | ASSVGGKATNEKLF
TRBV7-9 | ASSLIFQGYDEQY
TRBV7-2 | ASSLGGKGGPNEKLF
TRBV9 | ASSNGQGATGELF
TRBV6-1 | ASSEGSSGAF
TRBV28 | ASRGSGLADNEQF
TRBV7-2 | ASSLGASGGPTGELF
TRBV19 | ASSLERGYEQY
TRBV6-5 | ASSYSQNTEAF
TRBV29-1 | SVQWQGQNSNYGYT
TRBV14 | ASSQTRQGARETQY
TRBV18 | ASSPGHEDNSPLH
TRBV11-2 | ASRAGASTNEKLF
TRBV5-3 | ARSRQTGGPYEQY
TRBV13 | ASSLHRGGTEAEAQY
TRBV7-9 | ASSLAPGTGNATNEKLF
TRBV9 | ASSVAAEGNEKLF